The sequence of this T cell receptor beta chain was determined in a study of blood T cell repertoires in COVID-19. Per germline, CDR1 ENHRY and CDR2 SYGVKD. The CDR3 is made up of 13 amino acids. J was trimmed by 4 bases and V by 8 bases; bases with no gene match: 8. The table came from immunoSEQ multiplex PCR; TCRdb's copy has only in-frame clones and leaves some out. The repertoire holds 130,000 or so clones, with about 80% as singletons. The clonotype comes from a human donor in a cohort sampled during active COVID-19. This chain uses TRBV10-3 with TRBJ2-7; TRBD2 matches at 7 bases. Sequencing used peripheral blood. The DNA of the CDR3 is TGTGCCATCGGCGCTAGCGGACCTTACGAGCAGTACTTC. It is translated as CAIGASGPYEQYF.